Below are 30 T cell receptor beta chains sequenced from a single sample in a study of Ad26.COV2.S vaccination and SARS-CoV-2 variants. Sequencing used immunoSEQ multiplex PCR; TCRdb keeps in-frame clones, though not all of them. The table shows hundreds of thousands of clones, with about 90% occurring only once. The source was peripheral blood, collected after recovery from COVID-19. The receptors come from a human donor who had recovered from COVID-19.

Comments on this clone: The same CDR3 also results from other DNA sequences found in this sample. The chain combines TRBV5-4 with TRBJ1-1; D is ambiguous. The length of the CDR3 is 14 residues. CDR1 and CDR2 (germline): SGHNT, YYREEE (reference sequence). The V end lost 0 bases, the J end lost 1 base, and 7 bases lay between the germline ends. CDR3 loop: CASSLGGRNTEAFF. The CDR3, as DNA: TGTGCCAGCAGCTTGGGGGGTCGGAACACTGAAGCTTTCTTT.

The rearrangement joins TRBV2 to TRBJ2-3, with D hard to call. Germline CDR1 and CDR2: SNHLY and FYNNEI. The CDR3 loop spans 17 amino acids. Trimming left V 3 bases short and J 1 base short, with 17 bases between. CDR3 loop: CASSDVRRQRGTDTQYF. The DNA for the CDR3 is TGTGCCAGCAGTGATGTACGACGCCAAAGGGGCACAGATACGCAGTATTTT.

This clone was found a few times. V usage is TRBV6-2 or TRBV6-3 and J usage is TRBJ2-5; TRBD1 agrees at 8 bases. Per the germline V gene, CDR1 is MNHEY and CDR2 is SVGEGT. The CDR3 is made up of 13 amino acids. Losses at the gene ends were 6 bases for V and 4 bases for J; bases not matched to a gene: 4. CDR3 in amino acids: CASSQGAGETQYF. The CDR3 nucleotides are TGTGCCAGCAGCCAGGGGGCCGGAGAGACCCAGTACTTC.

The V gene is TRBV12-3 or TRBV12-4, the J gene TRBJ1-1; weak D call: TRBD1 (6 bases). Trimming took 2 bases from V and 4 from J, leaving 8 bases between them. This CDR3 contains 13 residues. The CDR3 here is CASSLKGGTEAFF. DNA for the CDR3: TGTGCCAGCAGTTTAAAGGGGGGCACTGAAGCTTTCTTT.

This rearrangement joins TRBV11-2 to TRBJ1-4; D not certain. The germline V and J ends were trimmed by 1 base and 1 base, with 7 bases remaining between them. Looked up from germline, CDR1 is SGHAT and CDR2 is FQNNGV. The CDR3 is 15 amino acids. CDR3 residues: CASSLGAVTNEKLFF. The CDR3 DNA is TGTGCCAGCAGCTTAGGCGCAGTAACTAATGAAAAACTGTTTTTT.

This clone appeared once. The chain joins TRBV18 to TRBJ1-1; TRBD1 agrees at 8 bases. The CDR3 extends over 12 amino acids. After removal of 6 bases from V and 11 bases from J, the junction contained 8 bases not matched to a gene. The germline CDR1 and CDR2 sequences are KGHSH and LQKENI. CDR3 sequence (DNA): TGTGCCAGCTCCCTACAGGGGGGGAGTGCTTTCTTT. It specifies CASSLQGGSAFF.

V is TRBV29-1 and J is TRBJ2-7, with TRBD2 identical over 10 bases. Germline V gene sequence: CDR1 SQVTM, CDR2 ANQGSEA. CDR3 size: 15 residues. V lost 4 bases, J lost 2 bases, and 8 bases stayed unmatched. DNA for the CDR3: TGCAGCGTTGTAATTAGCGGGGGGTACCCCTACGAGCAGTACTTC. This codes for CSVVISGGYPYEQYF.

The chain carries TRBV18 and TRBJ1-5; 7 positions match TRBD1. J lost 1 base, V lost 5 bases, and 5 bases had no gene match. Germline V gene lookup returns CDR1 KGHSH and CDR2 LQKENI. The CDR3 is 15 residues long. The CDR3 loop reads CASSTSTGSNQPQHF. The CDR3 coding sequence is TGTGCCAGCTCAACATCGACAGGGAGCAATCAGCCCCAGCATTTT.

V and J are TRBV3-1 (or the pseudogene TRBV3-2) and TRBJ2-3; D might be TRBD2 (7 bases). Germline CDR1 reads LGHDT; CDR2 reads YNNKEL (reference sequence). The CDR3 runs 16 residues. Trimming removed 0 bases from V and 3 bases from J, with 13 bases in between. The DNA of the CDR3 is TGTGCCAGCAGCCAAGATCCGGGGGGCGTTACAGATACGCAGTATTTT. Translation: CASSQDPGGVTDTQYF.

V usage is TRBV19 and J usage is TRBJ1-4; unclear D gene. V dropped 3 bases and J dropped 2 bases, with 16 bases sitting between them. CDR3 length: 17 residues. Per germline, CDR1 LNHDA and CDR2 SQIVND (reference sequence). The CDR3 is CASSIEGRGGTNEKLFF. The DNA for the CDR3 is TGTGCCAGTAGTATTGAAGGGAGAGGTGGGACTAATGAAAAACTGTTTTTT.

V usage is TRBV5-4 and J usage is TRBJ2-7, with unresolved D. The CDR3 is 15 residues long. Looked up from germline, CDR1 is SGHNT and CDR2 is YYREEE (reference sequence). Trimming pared 1 base from V and 6 bases from J, leaving 17 bases between. The CDR3 is CASSLRDRQVPEQYF. CDR3 coding DNA: TGTGCCAGCAGCTTGCGAGATAGGCAAGTCCCCGAGCAGTACTTC.

The chain combines TRBV3-1 (or the pseudogene TRBV3-2) with TRBJ2-7; D is ambiguous. Germline CDR1 LGHDT, CDR2 YNNKEL (reference sequence). This CDR3 contains 14 residues. V was pared by 0 bases and J by 7 bases, with 13 bases between. Here the CDR3 DNA reads TGTGCCAGCAGCCAAGATCGTACGGGTTTGGAGCAGTACTTC. Translation: CASSQDRTGLEQYF.

The genes are TRBV6-5 and TRBJ1-1; D remains unclear. CDR1 and CDR2 from the germline V gene are MNHEY and SVGAGI. Trimming removed 7 bases from V and 0 bases from J, with 9 bases in between. The CDR3 spans 13 residues. This CDR3 reads CASKSGMNTEAFF. The DNA of the CDR3 is TGTGCCAGCAAATCGGGAATGAACACTGAAGCTTTCTTT.

The rearrangement joins TRBV25-1 to TRBJ1-2; TRBD1 aligns across 10 bases. The CDR3 has 17 amino acids. Germline CDR1 MGHDK, CDR2 SYGVNS. Germline trimming cut 5 bases from V and 4 bases from J; bases unmatched to any gene: 13. Here the CDR3 reads CASSPQQTGGLVYGYTF. For the CDR3, the DNA is TGTGCCAGCAGTCCCCAACAGACAGGGGGCCTGGTCTATGGCTACACCTTC.

The chain is built from TRBV28 and TRBJ1-1, with D maybe TRBD1 (6 bases). The CDR3 runs to 15 residues. Germline V gene data show CDR1 as MDHEN and CDR2 as SYDVKM. V was clipped by 8 bases and J by 4 bases, with 20 bases between them. The CDR3: CASLPRGGAGTEAFF. DNA for the CDR3: TGTGCCAGCCTACCCCGCGGGGGGGCAGGCACTGAAGCTTTCTTT.

The chain recombines TRBV19 with TRBJ1-6, with a weak D call TRBD1 (6 bases). V lost 5 bases, J lost 7 bases, and 18 bases lay in between. The CDR3 runs 16 residues. Germline V gene data show CDR1 as LNHDA and CDR2 as SQIVND (reference sequence). The CDR3 loop reads CASSYSGGWENSPLHF. The CDR3 nucleotides are TGTGCCAGTAGTTATTCGGGGGGCTGGGAGAATTCACCCCTCCACTTT.

As DNA, the CDR3 is TGTGCCAGCAGCCGAGACAAGAACACTGAAGCTTTCTTT. Translated: CASSRDKNTEAFF. V usage is TRBV12-3 or TRBV12-4 and J usage is TRBJ1-1; unclear D gene. The CDR3 contains 13 residues. Trimming pared 6 bases from V and 1 base from J, leaving 9 bases between.

The chain recombines TRBV6-2 or TRBV6-3 with TRBJ2-6; TRBD1 matches 11 bases. The CDR3 is made up of 18 amino acids. Per germline, CDR1 MNHEY and CDR2 SVGEGT. V shed 4 bases and J 1 base; nucleotides not matched to a gene: 6. The DNA of the CDR3 is TGTGCCAGCAGTTCCCGGACAGGGGGCGTATCTGGGGCCAACGTCCTGACTTTC. Residues: CASSSRTGGVSGANVLTF.

With regard to this clone: Germline is not matched at one junction end, which may reflect a read error. V gene TRBV6-5 combines with J gene TRBJ1-1; 8 bases align to TRBD1. Germline-derived CDR1 and CDR2 are MNHEY and SVGAGI. This CDR3 spans 16 amino acids. This CDR3 reads CASSYLAGGRNAEAFF. The CDR3 nucleotides read TGTGCCAGCAGTTACCTGGCAGGGGGCAGGAACGCTGAAGCTTTCTTT.

This chain joins TRBV27 and TRBJ1-2; 10 bases are a match to TRBD1. In germline, CDR1 is MNHEY, CDR2 SMNVEV (reference sequence). After removal of 0 bases from V and 6 bases from J, the junction contained 1 base not matched to a gene. This CDR3 contains 14 residues. CDR3 residues: CASSLSGTGDGYTF. In DNA, the CDR3 is TGTGCCAGCAGTTTATCCGGGACAGGGGATGGCTACACCTTC.

The chain uses TRBV2 and TRBJ1-3, with 7 nucleotides matching TRBD1. V gave up 3 bases and J gave up 0 bases; unmatched junction bases: 2. The CDR3 runs to 15 residues. Germline CDR1 reads SNHLY; CDR2 reads FYNNEI. For the CDR3, the DNA is TGTGCCAGCAGTGAGGGACAGATCTCTGGAAACACCATATATTTT. It specifies CASSEGQISGNTIYF.

This chain uses TRBV7-2 with TRBJ1-2; 8 nucleotides match TRBD1. Germline CDR1 reads SGHTA; CDR2 reads FQGNSA. The CDR3 loop spans 15 amino acids. The junction had 12 bases not matched to a gene; V was cut back by 4 bases and J by 8 bases. CDR3 coding DNA: TGTGCCAGCAGCTCGACAGGGGTAGGGGTGAGCGGCTACACCTTC. Protein sequence: CASSSTGVGVSGYTF.

The rearrangement links TRBV5-1 to TRBJ2-1; D remains unclear. The CDR3 spans 15 residues. Germline-derived CDR1 and CDR2 are SGHRS and YFSETQ. With 2 bases removed from V and 2 bases from J, the gap between germline ends came to 11 bases. CDR3 in DNA: TGCGCCAGCAGCTTCAAGGATGGGACCTACAATGAGCAGTTCTTC. It translates to CASSFKDGTYNEQFF.

V gene TRBV15 combines with J gene TRBJ2-1; the D gene could be TRBD1 or TRBD2 (6 bases each). Germline V lookup: CDR1 LNHNV, CDR2 YYDKDF (reference sequence). The CDR3 spans 16 residues. V was clipped by 3 bases and J by 3 bases, with 15 bases between them. The CDR3 here is CATSRGAGFSYNEQFF. Here the CDR3 DNA reads TGTGCCACCAGCAGGGGGGCGGGGTTCAGCTACAATGAGCAGTTCTTC.

J is TRBJ1-2 and V is TRBV6-1; no definite D call. Germline values: CDR1 MNHNS, CDR2 SASEGT. Trimming took 2 bases from V and 2 from J, leaving 18 bases between them. There are 17 residues in the CDR3. The CDR3 DNA sequence: TGTGCCAGCAGTGAATTTCTAGCGGTTACAGCGAACTATGGCTACACCTTC. It codes for CASSEFLAVTANYGYTF.

The chain combines TRBV2 with TRBJ2-2; 10 bases fit TRBD1. V trimming: 5 bases; J trimming: 4 bases; junction bases outside the gene matches: 4. This CDR3 is 15 amino acids long. Germline CDR1 SNHLY, CDR2 FYNNEI. The CDR3 protein is CASSFGQGVTGELFF. In nucleotides, the CDR3 is TGTGCCAGCAGTTTCGGACAGGGGGTCACCGGGGAGCTGTTTTTT.

The chain is built from TRBV7-2 and TRBJ2-5; 9 bases fit TRBD2. V shed 0 bases, J shed 1 base, and the junction held 6 bases outside the gene matches. The CDR3 covers 17 residues. Germline-derived CDR1 and CDR2 are SGHTA and FQGNSA. The CDR3 is CASSLALAGGLQETQYF. DNA of the CDR3: TGTGCCAGCAGCTTAGCCCTGGCGGGGGGGCTCCAAGAGACCCAGTACTTC.

This sequence joins TRBV10-3 and TRBJ2-5; weak D call: TRBD1 (5 bases). With 10 bases removed from V and 4 bases from J, the gap between germline ends came to 19 bases. There are 14 residues in the CDR3. Germline-derived CDR1 and CDR2 are ENHRY and SYGVKD. This CDR3 is CATKDTPRIETQYF. The CDR3 region has the DNA TGTGCCACGAAGGACACACCGAGAATAGAGACCCAGTACTTC.

The gene calls are TRBV6-5 and TRBJ1-2; D is unresolved. Trimming pared 7 bases from V and 4 bases from J, leaving 13 bases between. The CDR3 runs 13 residues. CDR1 MNHEY and CDR2 SVGAGI come from the germline V gene. CDR3 DNA sequence: TGTGCCAGCACCAACCGGGCTAGCTATGGCTACACCTTC. Protein sequence: CASTNRASYGYTF.

The rearrangement joins TRBV11-2 to TRBJ2-7, with TRBD2 matching over 8 bases. This CDR3 is 16 amino acids long. Germline V gene sequence: CDR1 SGHAT, CDR2 FQNNGV. With V trimmed by 0 bases and J by 2 bases, 6 bases remained unmatched. The CDR3 bases are TGTGCCAGCAGCTTAGACGGGGGGGCAGGCGCCTACGAGCAGTACTTC. This translates into CASSLDGGAGAYEQYF.